This record concerns one T cell receptor (beta chain) sequence. The data belong to a study of blood T cell repertoires in COVID-19. About the study: Sites across the United States, Italy and Spain contributed samples from acute and convalescent COVID-19.

Here immunoSEQ multiplex PCR was the method, and the copy in TCRdb shows in-frame clones only, minus some. The sample has approximately 530,000 clones; 85% to 90% are singletons. Germline V CDR1 and CDR2: SNHLY, FYNNEI. J lost 4 bases, V lost 3 bases, and 4 bases had no gene match. This CDR3 spans 15 amino acids. What was sequenced was peripheral blood. The receptor comes from a woman in her forties or fifties with COVID-19, enrolled during active disease. The V call is TRBV2, the J call TRBJ2-7; the match to TRBD2 covers 12 bases. In DNA form, the CDR3 reads TGTGCCAGCAGTGAGTTGGGACTAGCGGGTTACGAGCAGTACTTC. Its translation: CASSELGLAGYEQYF.